This entry concerns a single T cell receptor beta chain. It has no known antigen specificity. There are no base qualities to consult, and no much larger clone falls within one base. Using the deep immunoSEQ assay, TCR CDR3 regions were amplified from genomic DNA by multiplex PCR. For each cell subset, the extracted genomic DNA was distributed evenly across all wells of several immunoSEQ 96-well plates, and each plate served as one replicate. For sorted subsets, 150 to 250 ng genomic DNA, equal to about 30,000 T cell genomes, was loaded into each replicate PCR. Purified libraries were quantified with a Qubit 3.0 fluorometer, sized on a Bioanalyzer 2100, and re-quantified with the KAPA Library Quantification kit. Every immunoSEQ 96-well plate was sequenced on a dedicated single-read 150-cycle Illumina NextSeq 550 flow cell. The authors' pipeline ran thus. Because the immunoSEQ output included only junctional sequences and no quality scores, the filtering could not be the same as the filtering used for full-length reads. Sequences were annotated with PyIR, a Python wrapper for IgBLAST v1.9, and V/J genes and CDR3 were assigned using IMGT germline references. Reads were removed for weak V/J assignments (E-value above 1e-6), missing CDR3, stop codons, out-of-frame junctions, or ambiguous translated residues. V3J clonotypes were defined as sequences sharing the same inferred V gene, J gene, and CDR3 amino acid sequence. Percentage overlap between repertoires was computed as shared unique clonotypes divided by the size of the smaller repertoire. Richness of each repertoire was evaluated using RTK rarefaction, the Chao1 estimator, and Recon v2.1 estimates of unobserved clonotypes. OLGA was used to compute generation probabilities for all TCRbeta clonotypes that the gDNA method yielded from a handful of donors. TCRdb retrieved this table from immuneACCESS and kept in-frame rearrangements only. Not all clones are present; in checked studies, unresolved V genes account for under half, and no reason is known for the remainder. V and J calls and clone size are those listed in that table; D and trimming were worked out from the DNA. In all, the sample holds about 680,000 clones, and 74% of those were seen once. Over 1.5% of the sample is taken by the ten largest.

The donors were healthy, HIV-negative adults with no recently reported acute infections or vaccinations. Every donor was a Caucasian adult living in Nashville, Tennessee, USA. CD4+ T cells were enriched through magnetic negative selection, after which naive cells were positively selected on CD45RA and the remaining negative fraction served as the memory subset. After blood collection by leukapheresis, PBMCs were isolated using Ficoll-Histopaque density gradient centrifugation and then cryopreserved in the vapor phase of liquid nitrogen. Purity and quantity of every magnetically sorted T cell population were checked by analytical flow cytometry. From each sorted fraction, genomic DNA was isolated and quantified by UV absorbance on a Nanodrop 2000c. The data are from a study of shared clonotypes between healthy human individuals (dated by TCRdb to between 2020 and 2021). Study-wide context: The cohort comprised a couple of women and a few men aged 18 to 49 years. For each donor, CD4 naive and CD4 memory were each given three plates, CD8 naive was given two plates, and CD8 memory was given one plate. Blood TCR repertoires of five healthy adults were deeply sequenced to estimate repertoire size and the extent of clonotype sharing between individuals. Libraries were prepared and TCR repertoires were sequenced by different laboratories using diverse techniques, in order to increase sequencing depth and limit assay-specific biases. Per donor, leukapheresis produced somewhere between about 0.8 and 9 billion PBMCs. What the study reported, not specific to this receptor: The small number of donors limited the genetic and exposure-history diversity represented. Sampling was limited to blood, and TCR repertoires in tissue likely differ from TCR repertoires in blood. Compared with non-shared clonotypes, the clonotypes found in all four sorted-subset donors had higher generation probabilities. Even with the large sequencing depth, rarefaction of the sorted-subset datasets indicated that sequencing was incomplete. When a handful of donors were compared, the shared fraction of clonotypes was about 5.5% for naive CD4, approximately 3.3% for naive CD8, more than 2% for memory CD4, and 0.35% to 0.4% for memory CD8. Estimated clonotype richness was generally larger for naive than for memory subsets. Based on pairwise subsampling, the degree of clonotype sharing among donors was expected to be affected by sequencing depth.

Its CDR3 holds 16 amino acids, cysteine through phenylalanine. The entry retains the CDR3 DNA only, 48 bases that are in frame from base 1. CDR1 SGHRS and CDR2 YFSETQ were looked up in the germline V gene. Trimming leaves V shorter by 4 bases and J shorter by 5 bases, with the junction holding 11 bases beyond the gene matches. The source material was memory CD4+ T cells sorted from blood. The cell subset or site label, read with the paper, signifies: CD45RA-negative fraction. The clonotype originates from a woman aged 25 to 45 in good health. The chain is encoded by TRBV5-1 joined to TRBJ2-3; TRBD1 agrees with 9 junctional bases. The sequenced DNA is TGCGCCAGCAGCATAGATGGACAGGGGCGCGGAGATACGCAGTATTTT. Translated, this gives CASSIDGQGRGDTQYF.